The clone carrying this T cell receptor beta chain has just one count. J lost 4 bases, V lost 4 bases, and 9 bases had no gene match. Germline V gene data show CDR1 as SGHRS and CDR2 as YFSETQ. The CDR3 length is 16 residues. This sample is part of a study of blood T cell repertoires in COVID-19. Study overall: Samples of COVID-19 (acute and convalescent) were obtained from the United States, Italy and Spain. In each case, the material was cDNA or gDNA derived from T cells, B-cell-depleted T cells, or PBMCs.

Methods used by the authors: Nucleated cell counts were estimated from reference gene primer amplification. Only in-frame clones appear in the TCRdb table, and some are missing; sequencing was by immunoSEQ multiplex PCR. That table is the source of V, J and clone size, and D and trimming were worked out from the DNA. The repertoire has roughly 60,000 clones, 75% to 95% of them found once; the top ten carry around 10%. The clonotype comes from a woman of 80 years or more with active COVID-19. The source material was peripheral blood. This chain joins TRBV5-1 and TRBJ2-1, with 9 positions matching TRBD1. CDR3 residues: CASSLQKQGAYNEQFF. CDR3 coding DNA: TGCGCCAGCAGCCTACAAAAACAGGGGGCTTACAATGAGCAGTTCTTC.